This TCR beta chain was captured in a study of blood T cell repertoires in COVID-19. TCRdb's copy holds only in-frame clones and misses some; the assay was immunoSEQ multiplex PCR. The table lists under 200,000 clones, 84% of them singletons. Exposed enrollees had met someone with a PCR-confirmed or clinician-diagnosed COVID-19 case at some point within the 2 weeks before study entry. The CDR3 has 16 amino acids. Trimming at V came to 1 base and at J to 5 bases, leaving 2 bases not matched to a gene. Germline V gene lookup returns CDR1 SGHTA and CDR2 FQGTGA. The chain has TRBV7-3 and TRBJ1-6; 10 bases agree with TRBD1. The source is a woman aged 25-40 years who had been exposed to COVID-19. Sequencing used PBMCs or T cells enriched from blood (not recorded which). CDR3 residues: CASSLKGTGDNSPLHF. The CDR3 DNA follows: TGTGCCAGCAGCTTAAAGGGGACAGGGGATAATTCACCCCTCCACTTT.